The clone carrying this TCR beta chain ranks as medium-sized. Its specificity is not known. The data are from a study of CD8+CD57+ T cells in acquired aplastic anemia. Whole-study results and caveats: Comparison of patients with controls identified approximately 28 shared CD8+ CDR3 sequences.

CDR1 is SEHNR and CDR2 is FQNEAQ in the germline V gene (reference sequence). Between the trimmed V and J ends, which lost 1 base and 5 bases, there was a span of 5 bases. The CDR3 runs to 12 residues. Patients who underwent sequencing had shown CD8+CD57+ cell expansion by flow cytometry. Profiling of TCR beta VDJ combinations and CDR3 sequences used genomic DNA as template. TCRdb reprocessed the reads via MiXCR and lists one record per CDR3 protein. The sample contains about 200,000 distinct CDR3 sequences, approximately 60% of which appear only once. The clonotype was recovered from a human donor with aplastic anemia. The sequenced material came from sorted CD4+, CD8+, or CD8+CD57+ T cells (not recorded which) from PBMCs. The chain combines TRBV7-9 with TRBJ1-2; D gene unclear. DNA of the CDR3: TGTGCCAGCAGCTTAGTCGGGTATGGCTACACCTTC. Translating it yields CASSLVGYGYTF. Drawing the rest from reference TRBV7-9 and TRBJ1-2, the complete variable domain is DTGVSQNPRHKITKRGQNVTFRCDPISEHNRLYWYRQTLGQGPEFLTYFQNEAQLEKSRLLSDRFSAERPKGSFSTLEIQRTEQGDSAMYLCASSLVGYGYTFGSGTRLTVV.